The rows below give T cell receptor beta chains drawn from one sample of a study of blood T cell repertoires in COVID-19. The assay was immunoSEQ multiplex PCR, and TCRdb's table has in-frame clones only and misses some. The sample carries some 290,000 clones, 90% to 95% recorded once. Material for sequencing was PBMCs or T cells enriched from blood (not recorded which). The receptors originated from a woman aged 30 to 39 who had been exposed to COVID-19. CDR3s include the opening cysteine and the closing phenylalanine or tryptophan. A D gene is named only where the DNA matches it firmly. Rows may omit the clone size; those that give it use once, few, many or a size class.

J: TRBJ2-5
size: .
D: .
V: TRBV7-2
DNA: TGTGCCAGCAGCTTAGCTGTGTTTCCCAGGGACCAGTACTTC
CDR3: CASSLAVFPRDQYF

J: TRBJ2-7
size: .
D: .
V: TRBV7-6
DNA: TGTGCCAGCAGCGGGGCAGAGGGCCCCGGGGGCGAGCAGTACTTC
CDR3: CASSGAEGPGGEQYF

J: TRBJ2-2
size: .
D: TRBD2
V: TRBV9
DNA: TGTGCCAGCAGCGTAGTCAGCGGGACTAGCGTTGGGGGCACCGGGGAGCTGTTTTTT
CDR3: CASSVVSGTSVGGTGELFF

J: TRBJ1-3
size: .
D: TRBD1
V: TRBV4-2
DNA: TGTGCCAGCAGCCGTGATAGTGGCCCCGGGACAGGGGGTTTTCTAAGAAACACCATATATTTT
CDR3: CASSRDSGPGTGGFLRNTIYF

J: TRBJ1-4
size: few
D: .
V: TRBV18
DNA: TGTGCCAGCTCACCCGGACTGCCGACCATTTATCGACTGTTTTTT
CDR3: CASSPGLPTIYRLFF

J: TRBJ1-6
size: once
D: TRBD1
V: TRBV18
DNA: TGTGCCAGCTCACCATCGGGACAGGGGGTTTCACCCCTCCACTTT
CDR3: CASSPSGQGVSPLHF

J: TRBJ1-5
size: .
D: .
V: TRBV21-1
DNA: TGTGCCAGCAGCAAAGGGGACAGTGCCTATCAGCCCCAGCATTTT
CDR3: CASSKGDSAYQPQHF

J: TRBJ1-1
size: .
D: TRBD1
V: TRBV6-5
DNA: TGTGCCAGCATTAGGACAGGACTAGCTTTCTTT
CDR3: CASIRTGLAFF

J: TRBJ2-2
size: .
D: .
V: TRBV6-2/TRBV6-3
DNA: TGTGCCAGCAGTTACTCAGGGCGGGCGAACACCGGGGAGCTGTTTTTT
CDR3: CASSYSGRANTGELFF

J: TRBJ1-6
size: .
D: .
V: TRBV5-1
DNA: TGCGCCAGCAGCCTCGACCGGGCTAGCAATTCACCCCTCCACTTT
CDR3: CASSLDRASNSPLHF

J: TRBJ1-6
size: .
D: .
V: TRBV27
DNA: TGTGCCAGCAGGCAAATCGAGGGCTCACCCCTCCACTTT
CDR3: CASRQIEGSPLHF

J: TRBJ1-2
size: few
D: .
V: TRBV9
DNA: TGTGCCAGCAGCGTAGCTCCAAACAGAGATGGCTACACCTTC
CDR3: CASSVAPNRDGYTF

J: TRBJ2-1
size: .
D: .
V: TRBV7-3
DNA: TGTGCCAGCAGCAAAAGCTGGGGGACATCTAAGGAGAATGAGCAGTTCTTC
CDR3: CASSKSWGTSKENEQFF

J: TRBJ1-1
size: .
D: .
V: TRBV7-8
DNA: TGTGCCAGCAGCTTAGCGCCCAGGGTTGAACGTATCGACACTGAAGCTTTCTTT
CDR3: CASSLAPRVERIDTEAFF

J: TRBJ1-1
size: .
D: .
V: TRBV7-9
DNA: TGTGCCAGCAGCTTCGACAACTTGAACACTGAAGCTTTCTTT
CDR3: CASSFDNLNTEAFF

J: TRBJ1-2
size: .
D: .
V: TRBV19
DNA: TGTGCCACCGCTGAGGGATCTAACTATGGCTACACCTTC
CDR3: CATAEGSNYGYTF

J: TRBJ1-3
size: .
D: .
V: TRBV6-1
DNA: TGTGCCAGCAGTGATTTTTCTCAGGGGTCCGGAAACACCATATATTTT
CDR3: CASSDFSQGSGNTIYF

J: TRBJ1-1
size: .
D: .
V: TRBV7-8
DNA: TGTGCCAGCAGCCCCCCGGGGTCCACAACTCTTGAAGCTTTCTTT
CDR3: CASSPPGSTTLEAFF

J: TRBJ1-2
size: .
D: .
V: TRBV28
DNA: TGTGCCAGCACCACGAGCGCTGTTCCCTATGGCTACACCTTC
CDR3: CASTTSAVPYGYTF

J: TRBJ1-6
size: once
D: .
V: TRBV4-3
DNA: TGCGCCAGCAGCCAAGAGGCAGGGGCGAAGACCCTCCACTTT
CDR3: CASSQEAGAKTLHF

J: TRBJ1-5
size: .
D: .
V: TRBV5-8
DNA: TGTGCCAGCAGCTCCAGAATCCTTCAGCCCCAGCATTTT
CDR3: CASSSRILQPQHF

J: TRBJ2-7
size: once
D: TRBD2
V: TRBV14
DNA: TGTGCCAGCAGCCTTATCCTGCCCGGGGGGGTCTCCTACGAGCAGTACTTC
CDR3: CASSLILPGGVSYEQYF

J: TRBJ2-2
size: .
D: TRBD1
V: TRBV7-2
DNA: TGTGCCAGCAGCCAAACTTATAGACAGGGGAGCACCGGGGAGCTGTTTTTT
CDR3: CASSQTYRQGSTGELFF

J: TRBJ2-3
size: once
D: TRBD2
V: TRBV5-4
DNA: TGTGCCAGCAGCCGCGGGGGGCCCACAGATACGCAGTATTTT
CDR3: CASSRGGPTDTQYF

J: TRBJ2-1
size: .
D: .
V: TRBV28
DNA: TGTGCCAGCAGTTTCCCCTCTGAGGGTTCTAGCGATGAGCAGTTCTTC
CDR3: CASSFPSEGSSDEQFF

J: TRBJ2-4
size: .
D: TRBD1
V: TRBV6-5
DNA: TGTGCCAGCAGCCGGACAGGGTGGGGGAACATTCAGTACTTC
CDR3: CASSRTGWGNIQYF

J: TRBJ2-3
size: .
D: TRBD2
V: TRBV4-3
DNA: TGCGCCAGCAGCCAAGGGTGGACTAGCGGGGGGGCCGCAGATACGCAGTATTTT
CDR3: CASSQGWTSGGAADTQYF

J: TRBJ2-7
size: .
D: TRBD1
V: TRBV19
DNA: TGTGCCAGTAGTCCCCGACAGGGCAGCTCCTACGAGCAGTACTTC
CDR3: CASSPRQGSSYEQYF

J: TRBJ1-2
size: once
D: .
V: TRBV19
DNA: TGTGCCAGCCGGGACATCCATTTTGGCTACACCTTC
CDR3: CASRDIHFGYTF

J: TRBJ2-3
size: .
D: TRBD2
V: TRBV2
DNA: TGTGCCAGCAGCAAAACTAGCGGGGGGGTAGATACGCAGTATTTT
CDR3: CASSKTSGGVDTQYF

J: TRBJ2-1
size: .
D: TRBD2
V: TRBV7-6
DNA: TGTGCCAGCAGCTTCGGCGGGGGCAATGAGCAGTTCTTC
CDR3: CASSFGGGNEQFF

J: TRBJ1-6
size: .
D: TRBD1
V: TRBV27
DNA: TGTGCCAGCGCGACAGGGAAGTCACCCCTCCACTTT
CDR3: CASATGKSPLHF

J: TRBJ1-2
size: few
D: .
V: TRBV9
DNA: TGTGCCAGCAGCGTAGAGGACAGAGCCCTCCCGTCGACCTATGGCTACACCTTC
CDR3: CASSVEDRALPSTYGYTF

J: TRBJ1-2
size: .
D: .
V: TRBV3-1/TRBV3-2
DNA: TGTGCCAGCAGCCAAGATTCGGCGGGAAATGGCTACACCTTC
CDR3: CASSQDSAGNGYTF

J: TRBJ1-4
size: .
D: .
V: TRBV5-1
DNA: TGCGCCAGCAGCTTAGACAGACCATATGAAAAACTGTTTTTT
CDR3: CASSLDRPYEKLFF

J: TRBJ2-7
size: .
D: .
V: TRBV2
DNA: TGTGCCAGCAGTGCTCCCGGCTACGAGCAGTACTTC
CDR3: CASSAPGYEQYF

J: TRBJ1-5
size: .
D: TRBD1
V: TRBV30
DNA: TGTGCCTGGAGCGTCCTTGACAGGGGTCAGCCCCAGCATTTT
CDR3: CAWSVLDRGQPQHF

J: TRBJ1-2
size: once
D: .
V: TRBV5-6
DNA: TGTGCCAGCAAGCTTGGTCAAAGGAGGGGCTATGGCTACACCTTC
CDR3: CASKLGQRRGYGYTF

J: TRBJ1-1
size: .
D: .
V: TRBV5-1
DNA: TGCGCCAGCAGCTTGCCTCCGTCCCCGGGACAAGTCCTGAACACTGAAGCTTTCTTT
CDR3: CASSLPPSPGQVLNTEAFF

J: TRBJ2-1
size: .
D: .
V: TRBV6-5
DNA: TGTGCCAGCAGTCGGGGGACTGGCTTCAATGAGCAGTTCTTC
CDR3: CASSRGTGFNEQFF

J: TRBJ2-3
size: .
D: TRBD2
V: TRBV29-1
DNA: TGCAGCGTTGAAGATGTTAGCGGGGGCGGCCCGTATACGCAGTATTTT
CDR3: CSVEDVSGGGPYTQYF

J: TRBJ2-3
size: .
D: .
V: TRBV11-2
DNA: TGTGCCAGCAGCTCAGGGTTAGATACGCAGTATTTT
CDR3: CASSSGLDTQYF

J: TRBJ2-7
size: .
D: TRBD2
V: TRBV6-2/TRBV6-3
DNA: TGTGCCAGCAGTTGGACTAGCGGCTACGAGCAGTACTTC
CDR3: CASSWTSGYEQYF

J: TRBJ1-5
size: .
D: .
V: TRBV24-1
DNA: TGTGCCACCAGTGATTCGACACATAATAGCAATCAGCCCCAGCATTTT
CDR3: CATSDSTHNSNQPQHF

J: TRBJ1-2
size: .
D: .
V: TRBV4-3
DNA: TGCGCCAGCAGCCAAGTTAGTGGGACACCTTACTATGGCTACACCTTC
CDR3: CASSQVSGTPYYGYTF

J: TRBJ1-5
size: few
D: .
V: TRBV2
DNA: TGTGCCAGCACTGGGCCGGGAGGGACTAGCAATCAGCCCCAGCATTTT
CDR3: CASTGPGGTSNQPQHF

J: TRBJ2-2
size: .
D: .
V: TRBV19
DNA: TGTGCCAGCGAGATCGGCGGGGAGCTGTTTTTT
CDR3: CASEIGGELFF

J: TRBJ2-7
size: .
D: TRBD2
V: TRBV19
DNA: TGTGCCAGTAGTCCTAGCCCAAGGACTAGCGGGGACCCCTACGAGCAGTACTTC
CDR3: CASSPSPRTSGDPYEQYF

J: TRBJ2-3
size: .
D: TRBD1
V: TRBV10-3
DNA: TGTGCCATCAGTGTCTCAGGGGGAACAGATACGCAGTATTTT
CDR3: CAISVSGGTDTQYF

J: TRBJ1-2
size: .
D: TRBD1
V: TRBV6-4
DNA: TGTGCCAGCAGCCGGGACAGGAACTATGGCTACACCTTC
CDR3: CASSRDRNYGYTF